A selection of T cell receptor beta chains follows, all from one sample in a study of cytomegalovirus exposure and HLA in healthy donors. The method was immunoSEQ multiplex PCR; TCRdb's version includes in-frame clones alone and lacks a portion of them. The data show some 39,000 clones, and the top ten clones hold around 3.8%. Sequenced: PBMCs. The receptor set was obtained from a male donor in good health and CMV-seronegative. The CDR3 runs from the conserved cysteine through the conserved F or W. Each record gives: D gene, V gene, J gene, CDR3 DNA, CDR3 protein. A D gene is named only where the DNA matches it firmly.

.,TRBV25-1,TRBJ2-2,TGTGCCAGCAGTGTCTGGACAGAAGATGCCGGGGAGCTGTTTTTT,CASSVWTEDAGELFF
TRBD2,TRBV10-2,TRBJ2-7,TGCGCCAGCAGGGAAGCGGGGGAGTCCTACGAGCAGTACTTC,CASREAGESYEQYF
.,TRBV6-1,TRBJ2-7,TGTGCCAGCAAACCAACAGGGTACGAGCAGTACTTC,CASKPTGYEQYF
TRBD2,TRBV4-1,TRBJ2-1,TGCGCCAGCAGCCAACAGCGGGGGGGGGCTGAGCAGTTCTTC,CASSQQRGGAEQFF
.,TRBV6-1,TRBJ1-4,TGTGCCAGCAGTGAACAAGGGGAGGGTGAAAAACTGTTTTTT,CASSEQGEGEKLFF
TRBD2,TRBV27,TRBJ2-1,TGTGCCAGCAGTTTTCAAATTAGCGGGGTCTACAGTGAGCAGTTCTTC,CASSFQISGVYSEQFF
TRBD2,TRBV7-6,TRBJ2-5,TGTGCCAGCAGTGAGCGGGGGGACCAAGAGACCCAGTACTTC,CASSERGDQETQYF
TRBD1,TRBV27,TRBJ2-3,TGCCAAAGCCAGGGGACAGCGTACCGCACAGATACGCAGTATTTT,CQSQGTAYRTDTQYF
.,TRBV6-4,TRBJ2-1,TGTGCCAGCAGTGAGGACAGTGACGGTGAGCAGTTCTTC,CASSEDSDGEQFF
TRBD1,TRBV19,TRBJ2-7,TGTGCCAGCGCCCGACAGGGGGCCACCTACGAGCAGTACTTC,CASARQGATYEQYF
.,TRBV5-1,TRBJ2-7,TGCGCCAGCAGCTTGGCGACAGACGCCTACGAGCAGTACTTC,CASSLATDAYEQYF
.,TRBV11-2,TRBJ1-6,TGTGCCAGCAGCTTAGGCGACACGAATTCACCCCTCCACTTT,CASSLGDTNSPLHF
TRBD2,TRBV30,TRBJ2-7,TGTGCCTGGAGTGCGGGACTAGTATACGAGCAGTACTTC,CAWSAGLVYEQYF
.,TRBV11-2,TRBJ1-2,TGTGCCAGCAGCTTAGGGCGGGGCAGCTATGGCTACACCTTC,CASSLGRGSYGYTF
.,TRBV28,TRBJ2-7,TGTGCCAGCAGTTTGGCAGGGGCTGTGTACGAGCAGTACTTC,CASSLAGAVYEQYF
.,TRBV20-1,TRBJ1-1,TGCAGTGCTGCCAAACTGCGCTTT,CSAAKLRF
.,TRBV5-1,TRBJ2-4,TGCGCCAGCAGCTCTGGACAGTTAGCCAAAAACATTCAGTACTTC,CASSSGQLAKNIQYF
.,TRBV5-4,TRBJ1-6,TGTGCCAGCAGAGGCAGGGGATCTTCACCCCTCCACTTT,CASRGRGSSPLHF